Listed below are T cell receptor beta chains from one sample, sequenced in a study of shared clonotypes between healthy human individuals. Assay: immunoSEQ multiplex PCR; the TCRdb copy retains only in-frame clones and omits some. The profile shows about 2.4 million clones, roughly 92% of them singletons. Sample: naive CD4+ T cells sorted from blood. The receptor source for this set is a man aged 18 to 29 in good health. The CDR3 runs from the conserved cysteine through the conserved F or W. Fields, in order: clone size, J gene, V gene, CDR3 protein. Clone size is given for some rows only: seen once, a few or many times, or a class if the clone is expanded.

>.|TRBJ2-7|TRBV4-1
CASSLTPQIAYEQYF
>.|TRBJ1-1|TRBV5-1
CASSLGGTGDTEAFF
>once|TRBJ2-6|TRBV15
CATATGGTGANVLTF
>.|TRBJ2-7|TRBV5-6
CASSSRRLVGSEQYF
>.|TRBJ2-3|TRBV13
CASSRGLAGGHSTDTQYF
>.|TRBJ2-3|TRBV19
CASTPLGRGLSTDTQYF
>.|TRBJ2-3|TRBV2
CASSGQDTDTQYF
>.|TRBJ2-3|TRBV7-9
CASSYGNTDTQYF
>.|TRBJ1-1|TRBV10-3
CAISAQVGPAEAFF
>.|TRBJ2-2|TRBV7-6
CASSPLATNTGELFF
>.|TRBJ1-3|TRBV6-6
CASSTSGNTIYF
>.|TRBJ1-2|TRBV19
CASSTQYGYTF
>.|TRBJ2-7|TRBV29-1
CSGLGFYEQYF
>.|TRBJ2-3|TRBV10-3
CAISLGTDTQYF
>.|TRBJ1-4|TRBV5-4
CASSLAGNEKLFF